What follows are 7 T cell receptor beta chains derived from one specimen sequenced in a study of OX40 agonist ivuxolimab in advanced cancers. Generated by immunoSEQ multiplex PCR, the TCRdb table keeps only in-frame clones and is missing some. This sample yields some 90,000 clones, of which under 95% are seen a single time; 0.7% to 1% belongs to the top ten. The input for sequencing was CD4+ or CD8+ T cells sorted from blood, taken in a trial of the OX40 agonist ivuxolimab. The receptors originated from an adult with an advanced solid tumor such as melanoma, head and neck, liver or kidney cancer.

The genes are TRBV10-3 and TRBJ2-2; D unresolved. The CDR3 consists of 14 residues. V was trimmed by 5 bases and J by 6 bases, leaving 13 bases between them. Per the germline V gene, CDR1 is ENHRY and CDR2 is SYGVKD. In nucleotides, the CDR3 is TGTGCCATCAGTAGTGGTGCCCGCCCCGGGGAGCTGTTTTTT. Protein sequence: CAISSGARPGELFF.

The chain couples TRBV5-6 to TRBJ2-7, with TRBD1 matching over 11 bases. Germline-derived CDR1 and CDR2 are SGHDT and YYEEEE. The CDR3 length is 15 residues. J gave up 7 bases and V 2 bases, and 8 bases lay outside the gene matches. CDR3 in amino acids: CASSFVDRGHREQYF. For the CDR3, the DNA is TGTGCCAGCAGCTTTGTGGACAGGGGGCATCGGGAGCAGTACTTC. The full variable domain, completed using reference TRBV5-6 and TRBJ2-7, is DAGVTQSPTHLIKTRGQQVTLRCSPKSGHDTVSWYQQALGQGPQFIFQYYEEEERQRGNFPDRFSGHQFPNYSSELNVNALLLGDSALYLCASSFVDRGHREQYFGPGTRLTVT.

This chain links TRBV7-2 with TRBJ2-1; TRBD1 aligns across 8 bases. The length of the CDR3 is 15 residues. The germline gives CDR1 SGHTA, CDR2 FQGNSA. V trimming: 6 bases; J trimming: 4 bases; junction bases outside the gene matches: 8. CDR3 DNA sequence: TGTGCCAGCAGTCTCAGGGGGCTTACGTACAATGAGCAGTTCTTC. Translation: CASSLRGLTYNEQFF.

J is TRBJ1-5 and V is TRBV2; perhaps TRBD1 as D (5 bases). Germline CDR1 is SNHLY and CDR2 is FYNNEI. V lost 7 bases and J 6 bases, leaving 16 bases between the germline ends. The CDR3 is made up of 14 amino acids. The CDR3 reads CASTGRVGSQPQHF. DNA for the CDR3: TGTGCCAGCACCGGCAGGGTGGGTTCTCAGCCCCAGCATTTT.

The chain combines TRBV25-1 with TRBJ2-7, with TRBD2 matching 7 bases. The germline CDR1 and CDR2 sequences are MGHDK and SYGVNS. The CDR3 has 12 amino acids. The J segment lost 3 bases and the V segment lost 8 bases, leaving 4 bases of the junction unmatched. The CDR3 DNA reads TGTGCCAGCCTGGGGGGGGTCTACGAGCAGTACTTC. Translated: CASLGGVYEQYF.

This clone was detected once. V and J are TRBV7-9 and TRBJ2-1; TRBD2 aligns across 11 bases. Trimming took 5 bases from V and 6 from J; bases not matched to a gene: 9. CDR1 is SEHNR and CDR2 is FQNEAQ in the germline V gene (reference sequence). This CDR3 is 16 amino acids long. CDR3 nucleotides: TGTGCCAGCAGCCGTTCTCTAGCGGGAGGCGGCAATGAGCAGTTCTTC. This codes for CASSRSLAGGGNEQFF. Full variable domain (missing parts from reference TRBV7-9 and TRBJ2-1): DTGVSQNPRHKITKRGQNVTFRCDPISEHNRLYWYRQTLGQGPEFLTYFQNEAQLEKSRLLSDRFSAERPKGSFSTLEIQRTEQGDSAMYLCASSRSLAGGGNEQFFGPGTRLTVL.

This chain joins TRBV5-8 and TRBJ2-4; D may be TRBD2 (5 bases). Trimming removed 5 bases from V and 0 bases from J, with 12 bases in between. The length of the CDR3 is 15 residues. Germline assignment: CDR1 SGHTS and CDR2 YDEGEE. DNA for the CDR3: TGTGCCAGCAGGGGAGAACCTCTAGCCAAAAACATTCAGTACTTC. Amino acids: CASRGEPLAKNIQYF.